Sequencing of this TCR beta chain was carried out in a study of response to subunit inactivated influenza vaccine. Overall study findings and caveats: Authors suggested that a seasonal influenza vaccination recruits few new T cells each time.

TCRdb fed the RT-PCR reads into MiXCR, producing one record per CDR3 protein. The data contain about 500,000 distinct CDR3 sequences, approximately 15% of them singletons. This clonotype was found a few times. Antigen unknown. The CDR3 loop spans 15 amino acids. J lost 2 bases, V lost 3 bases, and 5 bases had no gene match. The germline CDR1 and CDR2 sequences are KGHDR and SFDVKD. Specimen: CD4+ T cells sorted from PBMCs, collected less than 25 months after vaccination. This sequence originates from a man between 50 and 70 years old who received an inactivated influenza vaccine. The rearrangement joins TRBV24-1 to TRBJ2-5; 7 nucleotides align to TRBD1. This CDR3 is CATSDRKGQQETQYF. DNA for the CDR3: TGTGCCACCAGTGATAGGAAGGGACAGCAAGAGACCCAGTACTTC.